What follows describes a single T cell receptor (beta chain). The repertoire was sequenced with immunoSEQ multiplex PCR; TCRdb's copy has only in-frame clones and lacks some. The sample comprises a few hundred thousand clones, 90% of which are singletons, and around 6.5% rests with the top ten. These data come from a study of control samples from healthy donors and cancer patients. The CDR3 contains 14 residues. From germline, CDR1 is SGDLS and CDR2 YYNGEE. Trimming removed 3 bases from V and 2 bases from J, with 8 bases in between. This chain connects TRBV9 to TRBJ2-2, with D unclear. This sequence originates from a man between 35 and 55 years old with head and neck cancer. Sequencing was done on a sample of PBMCs. DNA of the CDR3: TGTGCCAGCAGCGGTTTCGACAACACCGGGGAGCTGTTTTTT. This gives the protein CASSGFDNTGELFF.